This TCR beta chain was captured in a study of early T cells in non-severe SARS-CoV-2 infection. The wider study: Unpaired chains resulted from sequencing bulk RNA of unsorted whole blood. Study observations and caveats: VDJdb matching skewed toward anti-spike CD8 responses, missing private and CD4 specificities.

Attachment of unique molecular identifiers to individual cDNA molecules was performed. TCRdb used MiXCR to reprocess the 5' RACE reads, holding one entry per CDR3 protein. The sample includes about 50,000 distinct CDR3 sequences, roughly 5.4% of them seen just once. In germline, CDR1 is MNHNS, CDR2 SASEGT. J gave up 0 bases and V 6 bases, and 9 bases lay outside the gene matches. The CDR3 sequence is 16 residues long. This clonotype was detected only a few times. Its antigen is not identified. Source: whole blood, taken at baseline. This chain connects TRBV6-1 to TRBJ2-3; 7 bases match TRBD1. The clonotype originates from an adult who was a healthcare worker with PCR-confirmed SARS-CoV-2 infection or an uninfected control (not recorded which). CDR3 bases: TGTGCCAGCAGATTAGGACAGGCGGATAGCACAGATACGCAGTATTTT. This translates into CASRLGQADSTDTQYF.